The TCR beta chain described here comes from a study of blood T cells in healthy people across ages. General study findings and limits: Roughly linear age-related decline in beta diversity appeared, significant by age about 40. Across samples, TCR beta diversity tracked strongly with naive T cell percentage.

The CDR3 length is 16 residues. V shed 1 base and J shed 2 bases, with 12 bases lying between them. CDR1 and CDR2 (germline): PRHDT, FYEKMQ (reference sequence). A remark on this clonotype: Its antigen is not known.

The extraction recovered at least 5 micrograms of total RNA per sample. Sample-barcoded 5' priming and a J-beta primer mix drove a second PCR of about 6 to 11 cycles. TCRdb analysed the 5' RACE reads with MiXCR anew, one entry per CDR3 protein. The data hold about 1 million distinct CDR3 sequences, with under 45% observed a single time. The sequencing input was blood. This rearrangement joins TRBV13 to TRBJ2-1; D is possibly TRBD2 (5 bases). The receptor was isolated from an older woman in good health. CDR3: CASSLAGGPTYNEQFF. The CDR3 coding sequence is TGTGCCAGCAGCTTAGCTGGCGGGCCGACCTACAATGAGCAGTTCTTC.